This TCR beta chain came from a study of blood T cell repertoires in COVID-19. Across the study: Spain, Italy and the United States supplied samples that represented acute and convalescent COVID-19. T cells, B-cell-depleted T cells, or PBMCs supplied cDNA or gDNA.

Methods used by the authors: Quantification of nucleated cells was approximated via reference gene primer amplification. The method was immunoSEQ multiplex PCR; TCRdb's version includes in-frame clones alone and lacks a portion of them. V, J and clone size are taken as reported in that table, and D and trimming were inferred from the DNA itself. The sample gives 200,000 to 250,000 clones, approximately 91% of which show up once; about 6.3% is in the top ten. This clone was detected once. Losses at the gene ends were 5 bases for V and 11 bases for J; bases not matched to a gene: 9. The CDR3 covers 13 residues. From germline, CDR1 is MDHEN and CDR2 SYDVKM.

The source is a man in his 60s who had recovered from COVID-19. Specimen: peripheral blood. The chain uses TRBV28 and TRBJ1-5; TRBD1 aligns across 7 bases. The chain's CDR3 is CASSPRQGKSQHF. The CDR3 coding sequence is TGTGCCAGCAGTCCACGACAGGGTAAGTCCCAGCATTTT.